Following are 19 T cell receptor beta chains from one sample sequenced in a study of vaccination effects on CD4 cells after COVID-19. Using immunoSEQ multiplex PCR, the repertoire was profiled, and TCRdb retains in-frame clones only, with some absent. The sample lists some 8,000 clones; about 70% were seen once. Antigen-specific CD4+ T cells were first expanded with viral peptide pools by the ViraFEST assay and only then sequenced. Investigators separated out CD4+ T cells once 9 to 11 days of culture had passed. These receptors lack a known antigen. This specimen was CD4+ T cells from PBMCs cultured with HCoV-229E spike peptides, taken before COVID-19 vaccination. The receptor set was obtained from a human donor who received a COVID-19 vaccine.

Here the CDR3 DNA reads TGTGCCAGCAGTGAAGTGAGGGCACGCAATTCACCCCTCCACTTT. Protein product: CASSEVRARNSPLHF. This chain uses TRBV2 with TRBJ1-6; D ambiguous. This CDR3 spans 15 amino acids. Germline assignment: CDR1 SNHLY and CDR2 FYNNEI. V shed 1 base and J shed 7 bases, with 11 bases lying between them.

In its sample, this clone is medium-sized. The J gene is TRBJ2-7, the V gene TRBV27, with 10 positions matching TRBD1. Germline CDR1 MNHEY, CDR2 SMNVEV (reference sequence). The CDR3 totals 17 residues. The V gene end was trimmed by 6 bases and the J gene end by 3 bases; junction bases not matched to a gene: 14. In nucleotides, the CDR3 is TGTGCCAGCAGCCAAAAGGGGACAGGGGTTCGGGACTACGAGCAGTACTTC. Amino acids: CASSQKGTGVRDYEQYF.

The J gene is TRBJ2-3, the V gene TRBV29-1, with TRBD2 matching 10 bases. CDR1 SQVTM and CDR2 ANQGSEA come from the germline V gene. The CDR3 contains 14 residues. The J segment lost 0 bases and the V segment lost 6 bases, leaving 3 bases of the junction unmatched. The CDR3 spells CSVETSGSTDTQYF. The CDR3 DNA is TGCAGCGTGGAGACTAGCGGGAGCACAGATACGCAGTATTTT.

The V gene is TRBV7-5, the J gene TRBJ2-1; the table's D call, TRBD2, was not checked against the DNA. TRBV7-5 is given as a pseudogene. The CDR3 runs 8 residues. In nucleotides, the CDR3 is TGTGCCATGAACGGGCAGTTCTTC. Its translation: CAMNGQFF.

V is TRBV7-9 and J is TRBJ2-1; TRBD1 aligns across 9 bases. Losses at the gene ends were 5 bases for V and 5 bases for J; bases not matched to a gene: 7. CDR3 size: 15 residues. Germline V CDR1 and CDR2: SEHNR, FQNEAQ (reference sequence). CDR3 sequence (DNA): TGTGCCAGCAGCGTATCCGGGACAGGGAACAATGAGCAGTTCTTC. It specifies CASSVSGTGNNEQFF.

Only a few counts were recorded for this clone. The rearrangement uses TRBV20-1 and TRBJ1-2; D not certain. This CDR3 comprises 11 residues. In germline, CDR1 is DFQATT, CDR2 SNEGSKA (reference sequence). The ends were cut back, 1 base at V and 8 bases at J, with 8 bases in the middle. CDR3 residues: CSARAGYGYTF. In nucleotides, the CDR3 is TGCAGTGCTAGAGCGGGGTACGGCTACACCTTC.

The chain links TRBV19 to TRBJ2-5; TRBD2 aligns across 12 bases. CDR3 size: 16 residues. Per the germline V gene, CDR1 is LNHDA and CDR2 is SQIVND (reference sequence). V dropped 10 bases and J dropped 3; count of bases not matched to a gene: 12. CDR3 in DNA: TGTGCCAAAAACGATCGGACTAGCGGGGCTAAAGAGACCCAGTACTTC. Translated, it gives CAKNDRTSGAKETQYF.

The CDR3 spells CASSEEDTGELFF. The CDR3 coding sequence is TGTGCCAGCAGTGAAGAGGACACCGGGGAGCTGTTTTTT. This chain links TRBV6-4 with TRBJ2-2; D gene ambiguous. The CDR3 runs to 13 residues. Trimming took 3 bases from V and 3 from J, leaving 5 bases between them. Germline V gene data show CDR1 as MRHNA and CDR2 as SNTAGT.

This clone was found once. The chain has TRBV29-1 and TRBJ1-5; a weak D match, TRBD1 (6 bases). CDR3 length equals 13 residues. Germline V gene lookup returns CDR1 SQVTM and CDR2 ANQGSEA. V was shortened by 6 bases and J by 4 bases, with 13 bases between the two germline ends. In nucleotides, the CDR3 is TGCAGCGTAAAGCAGGGGTCGAATCAGCCCCAGCATTTT. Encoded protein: CSVKQGSNQPQHF.

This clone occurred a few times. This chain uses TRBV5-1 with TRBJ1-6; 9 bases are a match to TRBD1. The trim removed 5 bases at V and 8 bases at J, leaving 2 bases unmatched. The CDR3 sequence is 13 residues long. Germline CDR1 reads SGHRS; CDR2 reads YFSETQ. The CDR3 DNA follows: TGCGCCAGCAGACAGGGGGCCGATTCACCCCTCCACTTT. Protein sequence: CASRQGADSPLHF.

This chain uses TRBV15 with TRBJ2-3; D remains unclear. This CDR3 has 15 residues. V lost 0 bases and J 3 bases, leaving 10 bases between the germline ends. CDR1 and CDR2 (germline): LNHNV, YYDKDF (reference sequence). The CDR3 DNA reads TGTGCCACCAGCAGAGATCTTGTCTATACAGATACGCAGTATTTT. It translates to CATSRDLVYTDTQYF.

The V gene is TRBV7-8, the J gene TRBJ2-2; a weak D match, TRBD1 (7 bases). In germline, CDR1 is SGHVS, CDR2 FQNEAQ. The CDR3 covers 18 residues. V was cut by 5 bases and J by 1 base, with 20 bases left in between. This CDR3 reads CASSPMRRGLGNTGELFF. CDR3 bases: TGTGCCAGCAGCCCAATGCGGAGGGGGCTTGGGAACACCGGGGAGCTGTTTTTT.

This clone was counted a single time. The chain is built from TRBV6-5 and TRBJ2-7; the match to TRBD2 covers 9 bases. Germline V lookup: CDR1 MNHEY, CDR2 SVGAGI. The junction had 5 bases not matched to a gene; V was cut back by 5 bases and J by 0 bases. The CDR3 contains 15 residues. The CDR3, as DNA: TGTGCCAGCAGTCTAGCGGGGACCATCTCCTACGAGCAGTACTTC. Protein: CASSLAGTISYEQYF.

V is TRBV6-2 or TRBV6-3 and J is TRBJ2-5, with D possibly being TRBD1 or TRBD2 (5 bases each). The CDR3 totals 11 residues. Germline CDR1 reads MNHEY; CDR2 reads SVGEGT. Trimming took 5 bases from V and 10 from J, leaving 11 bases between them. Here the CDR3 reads CASSRGVSQYF. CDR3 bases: TGTGCCAGCAGTAGGGGAGTTAGCCAGTACTTC.

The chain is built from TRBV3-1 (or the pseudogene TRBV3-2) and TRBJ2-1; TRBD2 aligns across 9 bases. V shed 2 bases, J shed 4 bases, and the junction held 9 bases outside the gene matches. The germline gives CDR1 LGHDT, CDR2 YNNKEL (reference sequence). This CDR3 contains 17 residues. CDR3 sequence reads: CASSQSPAGGQYNEQFF. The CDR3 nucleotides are TGTGCCAGCAGCCAATCGCCAGCGGGGGGACAATACAATGAGCAGTTCTTC.

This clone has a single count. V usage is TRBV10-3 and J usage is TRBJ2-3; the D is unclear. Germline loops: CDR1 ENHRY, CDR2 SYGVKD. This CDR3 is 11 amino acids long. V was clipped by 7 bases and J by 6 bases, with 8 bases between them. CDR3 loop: CAITGEDTQYF. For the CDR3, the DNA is TGTGCCATCACTGGCGAGGATACGCAGTATTTT.

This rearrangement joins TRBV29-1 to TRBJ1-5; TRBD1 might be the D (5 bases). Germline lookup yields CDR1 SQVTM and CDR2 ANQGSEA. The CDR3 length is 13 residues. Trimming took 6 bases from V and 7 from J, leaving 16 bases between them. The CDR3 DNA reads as TGCAGCGTCGGTCGGGGGGATGGGCAGCCCCAGCATTTT. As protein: CSVGRGDGQPQHF.

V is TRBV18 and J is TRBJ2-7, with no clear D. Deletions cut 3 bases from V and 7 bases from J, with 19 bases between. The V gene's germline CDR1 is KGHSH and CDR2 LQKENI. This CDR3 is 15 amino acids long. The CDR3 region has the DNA TGTGCCAGCTCACCTCGAAGTTCCACCCTCCTGGAGCAGTACTTC. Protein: CASSPRSSTLLEQYF.

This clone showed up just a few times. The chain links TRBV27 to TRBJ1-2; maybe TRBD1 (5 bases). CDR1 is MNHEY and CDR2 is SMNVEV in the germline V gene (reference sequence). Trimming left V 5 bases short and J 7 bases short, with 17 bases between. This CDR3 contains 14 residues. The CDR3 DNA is TGTGCCAGCAGTCAGGCGGGGGGACTTGCTGGCTACACCTTC. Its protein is CASSQAGGLAGYTF.